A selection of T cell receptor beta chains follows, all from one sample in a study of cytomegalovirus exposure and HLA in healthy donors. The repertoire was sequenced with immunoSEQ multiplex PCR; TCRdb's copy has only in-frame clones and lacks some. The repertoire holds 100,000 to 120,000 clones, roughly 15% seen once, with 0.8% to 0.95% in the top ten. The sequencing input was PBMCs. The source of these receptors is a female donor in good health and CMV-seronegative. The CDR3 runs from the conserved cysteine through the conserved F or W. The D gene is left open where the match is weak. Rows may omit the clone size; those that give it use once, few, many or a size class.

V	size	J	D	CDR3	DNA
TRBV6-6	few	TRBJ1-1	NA	CASSRQDRNTEAFF	TGTGCCAGCAGTCGCCAAGACAGGAACACTGAAGCTTTCTTT
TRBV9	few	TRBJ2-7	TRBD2	CASSVGPSLAGPYEQYF	TGTGCCAGCAGCGTAGGACCCAGCCTAGCGGGGCCGTACGAGCAGTACTTC
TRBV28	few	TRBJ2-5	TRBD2	CASSSTSGRPGGETQYF	TGTGCCAGCAGTTCGACTAGCGGGAGGCCCGGGGGAGAGACCCAGTACTTC
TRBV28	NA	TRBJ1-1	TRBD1	CASSKPGQGRNTEAFF	TGTGCCAGCAGCAAACCGGGACAGGGAAGGAACACTGAAGCTTTCTTT
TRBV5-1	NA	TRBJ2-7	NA	CASSPGTPEQYF	TGCGCCAGCAGCCCGGGGACTCCTGAGCAGTACTTC
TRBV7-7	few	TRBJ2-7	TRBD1	CASSLDRGHEQYF	TGTGCTAGCAGCCTGGACAGGGGCCACGAGCAGTACTTC
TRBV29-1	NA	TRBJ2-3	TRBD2	CSVVFSGGPTDTQYF	TGCAGCGTTGTCTTTAGCGGGGGACCCACAGATACGCAGTATTTT
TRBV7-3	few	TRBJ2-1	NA	CASRTDRNYNEQFF	TGTGCCAGCAGGACCGACAGAAACTACAATGAGCAGTTCTTC
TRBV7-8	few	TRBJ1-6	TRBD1	CASSLEGQGVSPLHF	TGTGCCAGCAGCTTAGAAGGGCAGGGGGTGTCACCCCTCCACTTT
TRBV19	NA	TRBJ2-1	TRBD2	CASSIAQPPGLAGVNEQFF	TGTGCCAGTAGTATAGCTCAACCTCCCGGACTAGCGGGGGTTAATGAGCAGTTCTTC
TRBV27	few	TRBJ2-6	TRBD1	CASGYRGSGANVLTF	TGTGCCAGCGGGTACAGGGGTTCTGGGGCCAACGTCCTGACTTTC
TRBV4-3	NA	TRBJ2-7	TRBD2	CASSQLRLAGAPYEQYF	TGCGCCAGCAGCCAACTAAGACTAGCGGGAGCTCCCTACGAGCAGTACTTC
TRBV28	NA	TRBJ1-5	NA	CASFAGTRGNQPQHF	TGTGCCAGCTTTGCCGGGACACGGGGTAATCAGCCCCAGCATTTT
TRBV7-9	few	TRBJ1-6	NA	CASSLGRGNSPLHF	TGTGCCAGCAGCTTAGGCAGGGGTAATTCACCCCTCCACTTT
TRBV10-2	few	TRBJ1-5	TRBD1	CASSPGQGPYSNQPQHF	TGCGCCAGCAGCCCGGGACAGGGCCCGTATAGCAATCAGCCCCAGCATTTT
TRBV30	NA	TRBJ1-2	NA	CAWSPSRQINYGYTF	TGTGCCTGGAGTCCATCCCGACAAATTAACTATGGCTACACCTTC
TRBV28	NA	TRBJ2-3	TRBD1	CASSQTGVVTDTQYF	TGTGCCAGCAGCCAGACAGGGGTCGTCACAGATACGCAGTATTTT
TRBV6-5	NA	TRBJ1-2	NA	CASSYSWTGDYGYTF	TGTGCCAGCAGTTACTCGTGGACGGGGGACTATGGCTACACCTTC
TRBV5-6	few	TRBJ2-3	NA	CASSFTGTRSTDTQYF	TGTGCCAGCAGCTTTACCGGGACACGTAGCACAGATACGCAGTATTTT
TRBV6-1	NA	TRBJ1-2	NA	CASSELGTGYTF	TGTGCCAGCAGTGAACTAGGAACTGGCTACACCTTC
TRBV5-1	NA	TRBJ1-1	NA	CASSSGIRTEAFF	TGCGCCAGCAGCTCAGGGATCCGGACTGAAGCTTTCTTT
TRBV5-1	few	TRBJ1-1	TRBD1	CASSPGQRNTEAFF	TGCGCCAGCAGCCCGGGACAGAGGAACACTGAAGCTTTCTTT
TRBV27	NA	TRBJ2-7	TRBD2	CASSLGEGRYEQYF	TGTGCCAGCAGTCTAGGGGAGGGCCGATACGAGCAGTACTTC
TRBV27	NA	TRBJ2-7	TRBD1	CASSLSGTGSSYEQYF	TGTGCCAGCAGTTTATCGGGGACAGGGTCCTCCTACGAGCAGTACTTC
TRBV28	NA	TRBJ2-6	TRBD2	CASSFLLIGTSGRPVSGANVLTF	TGTGCCAGCAGTTTCTTATTGATCGGGACTAGCGGGAGGCCGGTCTCTGGGGCCAACGTCCTGACTTTC
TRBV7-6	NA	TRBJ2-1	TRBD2	CASSLELAGAPPYNEQFF	TGTGCCAGCAGCTTAGAACTAGCGGGAGCTCCTCCCTACAATGAGCAGTTCTTC
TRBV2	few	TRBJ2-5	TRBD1	CASARDRGAETQYF	TGTGCCAGCGCGAGGGACAGGGGGGCGGAGACCCAGTACTTC
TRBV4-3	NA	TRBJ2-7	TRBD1	CASSQDPTGGNYEQYF	TGCGCCAGCAGCCAAGATCCAACAGGGGGAAACTACGAGCAGTACTTC
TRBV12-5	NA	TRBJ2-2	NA	CASGLDRAPNTGELFF	TGTGCTAGTGGTTTGGACAGGGCCCCGAACACCGGGGAGCTGTTTTTT
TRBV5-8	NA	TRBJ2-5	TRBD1	CASHRTGKQETQYF	TGTGCCAGCCACCGGACAGGGAAGCAAGAGACCCAGTACTTC
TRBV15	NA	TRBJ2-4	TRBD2	CATGPGQVIGLAGYAAKNIQYF	TGTGCCACCGGCCCCGGACAGGTAATAGGACTAGCGGGATATGCGGCCAAAAACATTCAGTACTTC
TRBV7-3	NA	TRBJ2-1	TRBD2	CASSPGTSNEQFF	TGTGCCAGCAGCCCCGGGACTAGCAATGAGCAGTTCTTC
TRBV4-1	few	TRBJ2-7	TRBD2	CASSQARTSAYEQYF	TGCGCCAGCAGCCAAGCCCGGACTAGCGCCTACGAGCAGTACTTC
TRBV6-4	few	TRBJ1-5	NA	CASSDSCKGEDQPQHF	TGTGCCAGCAGTGACTCCTGTAAAGGGGAGGATCAGCCCCAGCATTTT
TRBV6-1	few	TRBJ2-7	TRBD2	CASSEWGLAGGSYEQYF	TGTGCCAGCAGTGAATGGGGACTAGCGGGCGGCTCCTACGAGCAGTACTTC
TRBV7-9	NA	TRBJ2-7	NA	CASRADPGDYEQYF	TGTGCCAGCAGGGCTGACCCGGGGGACTACGAGCAGTACTTC
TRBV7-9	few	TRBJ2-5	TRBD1	CASSPNPGQSQETQYF	TGTGCCAGCAGCCCGAACCCGGGACAGTCCCAAGAGACCCAGTACTTC
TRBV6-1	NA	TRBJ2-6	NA	CASSVDSGSGANVLTF	TGTGCCAGCAGTGTTGATTCGGGGTCTGGGGCCAACGTCCTGACTTTC
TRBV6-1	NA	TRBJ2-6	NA	CASRLSSGANVLTF	TGTGCCAGCAGGCTTAGCTCTGGGGCCAACGTCCTGACTTTC
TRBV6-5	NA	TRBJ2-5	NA	CASSYSGGAETQYF	TGTGCCAGCAGTTACTCGGGGGGGGCAGAGACCCAGTACTTC
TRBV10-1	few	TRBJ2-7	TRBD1	CASSDETGLREQYF	TGCGCCAGCAGTGATGAGACAGGGCTTCGCGAGCAGTACTTC
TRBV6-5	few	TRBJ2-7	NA	CASSYSPTAYEQYF	TGTGCCAGCAGTTACTCGCCGACAGCCTACGAGCAGTACTTC
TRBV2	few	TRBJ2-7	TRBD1	CASSGGTGGAYEQYF	TGTGCCAGCAGTGGAGGGACAGGGGGCGCATACGAGCAGTACTTC
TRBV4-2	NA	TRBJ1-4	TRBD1	CASSQEPGTGSEKLFF	TGTGCCAGCAGCCAAGAACCCGGGACAGGGAGCGAAAAACTGTTTTTT
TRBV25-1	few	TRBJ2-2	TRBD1	CASSESGGIYTGELFF	TGTGCCAGCAGTGAGTCAGGGGGCATCTACACCGGGGAGCTGTTTTTT
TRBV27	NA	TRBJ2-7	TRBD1	CASSLYGTGSSYEQYF	TGTGCCAGCAGTTTATATGGGACAGGGAGCTCCTACGAGCAGTACTTC
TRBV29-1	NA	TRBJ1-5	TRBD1	CSVGGAGGVDQPQHF	TGCAGCGTTGGGGGGGCAGGGGGCGTCGATCAGCCCCAGCATTTT
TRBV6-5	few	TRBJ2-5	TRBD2	CASSSSGTSGQETQYF	TGTGCCAGCAGTTCATCCGGGACTAGCGGGCAAGAGACCCAGTACTTC
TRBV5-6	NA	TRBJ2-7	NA	CASSWTATYEQYF	TGTGCCAGCAGCTGGACAGCCACCTACGAGCAGTACTTC
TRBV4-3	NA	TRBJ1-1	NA	CASTTDSLNTEAFF	TGCGCCAGCACTACGGACAGTTTGAACACTGAAGCTTTCTTT
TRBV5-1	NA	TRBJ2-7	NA	CASFTVQGSSEQYF	TGCGCCAGCTTCACGGTACAGGGTTCGTCCGAGCAGTACTTC
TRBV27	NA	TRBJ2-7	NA	CASSFPPTGTYEQYF	TGTGCCAGCAGTTTCCCGCCCACAGGGACCTACGAGCAGTACTTC